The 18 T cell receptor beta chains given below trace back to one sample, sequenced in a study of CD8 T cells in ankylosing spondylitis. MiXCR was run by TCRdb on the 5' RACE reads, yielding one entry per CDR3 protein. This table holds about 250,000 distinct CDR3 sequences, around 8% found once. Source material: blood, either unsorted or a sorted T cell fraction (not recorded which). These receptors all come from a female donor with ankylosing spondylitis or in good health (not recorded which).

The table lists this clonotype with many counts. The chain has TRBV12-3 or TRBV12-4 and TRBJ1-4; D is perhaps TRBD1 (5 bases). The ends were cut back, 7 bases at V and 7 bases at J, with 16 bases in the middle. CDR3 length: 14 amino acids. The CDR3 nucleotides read TGTGCCAGCACTCCCAGTGGGGCGGGTGAAAAACTGTTTTTT. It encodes CASTPSGAGEKLFF.

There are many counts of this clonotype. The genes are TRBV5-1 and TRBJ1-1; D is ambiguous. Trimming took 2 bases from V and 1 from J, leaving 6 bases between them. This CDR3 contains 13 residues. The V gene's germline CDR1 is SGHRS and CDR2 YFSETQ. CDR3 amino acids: CASSFLANTEAFF. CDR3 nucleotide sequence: TGCGCCAGCAGCTTTCTGGCGAACACTGAAGCTTTCTTT.

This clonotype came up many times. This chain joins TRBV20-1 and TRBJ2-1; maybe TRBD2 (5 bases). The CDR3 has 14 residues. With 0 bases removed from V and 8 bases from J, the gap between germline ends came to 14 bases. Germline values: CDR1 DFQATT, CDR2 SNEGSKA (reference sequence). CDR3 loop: CSARDPLATHEQFF. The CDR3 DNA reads TGCAGTGCTAGAGATCCCCTAGCCACCCATGAGCAGTTCTTC.

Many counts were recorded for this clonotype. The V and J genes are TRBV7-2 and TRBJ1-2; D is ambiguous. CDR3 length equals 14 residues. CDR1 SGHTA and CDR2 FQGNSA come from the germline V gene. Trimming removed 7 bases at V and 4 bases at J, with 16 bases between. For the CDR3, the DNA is TGTGCCAGCACCCAAGTGGTGAACGGCTATGGCTACACCTTC. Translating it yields CASTQVVNGYGYTF.

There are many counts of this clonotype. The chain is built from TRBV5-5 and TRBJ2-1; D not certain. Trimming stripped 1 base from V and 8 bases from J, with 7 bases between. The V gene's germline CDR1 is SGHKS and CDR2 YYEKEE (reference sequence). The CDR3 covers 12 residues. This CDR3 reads CASSLLRDEQFF. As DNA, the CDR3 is TGTGCCAGCAGCTTGTTAAGAGATGAGCAGTTCTTC.

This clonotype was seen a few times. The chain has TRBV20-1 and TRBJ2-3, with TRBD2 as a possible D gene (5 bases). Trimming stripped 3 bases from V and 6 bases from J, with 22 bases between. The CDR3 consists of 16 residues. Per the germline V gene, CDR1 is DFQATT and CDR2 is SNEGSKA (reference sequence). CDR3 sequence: CSAREPTTTLVDTQYF. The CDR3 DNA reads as TGCAGTGCTAGGGAACCGACTACCACCCTGGTGGATACGCAGTATTTT.

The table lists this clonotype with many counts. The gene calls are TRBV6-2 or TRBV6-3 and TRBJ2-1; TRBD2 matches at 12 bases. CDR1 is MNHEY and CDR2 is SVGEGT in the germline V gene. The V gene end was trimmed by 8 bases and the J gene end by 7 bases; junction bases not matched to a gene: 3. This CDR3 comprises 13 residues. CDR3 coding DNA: TGTGCCAGCCAGACTAGCGGGAGTAATGAGCAGTTCTTC. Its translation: CASQTSGSNEQFF.

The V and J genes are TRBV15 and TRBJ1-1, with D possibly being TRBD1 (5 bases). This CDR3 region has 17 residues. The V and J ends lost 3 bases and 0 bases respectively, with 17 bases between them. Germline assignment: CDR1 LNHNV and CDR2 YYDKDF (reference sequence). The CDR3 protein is CATSRGPAMRMNTEAFF. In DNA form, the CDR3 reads TGTGCCACCAGCAGGGGACCGGCCATGAGAATGAACACTGAAGCTTTCTTT.

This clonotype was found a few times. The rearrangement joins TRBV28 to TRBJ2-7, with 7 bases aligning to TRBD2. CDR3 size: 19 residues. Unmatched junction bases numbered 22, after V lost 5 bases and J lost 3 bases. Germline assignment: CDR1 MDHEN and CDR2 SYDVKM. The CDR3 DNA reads TGTGCCAGCAGTCCGCGACGCAGCGGGAACTTCATTAGATACTACGAGCAGTACTTC. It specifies CASSPRRSGNFIRYYEQYF.

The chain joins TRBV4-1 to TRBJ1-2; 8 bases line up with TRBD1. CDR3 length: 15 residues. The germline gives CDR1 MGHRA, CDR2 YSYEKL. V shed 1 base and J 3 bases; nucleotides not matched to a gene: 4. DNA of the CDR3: TGCGCCAGCAGCCAAGCCCCAGGGGGCTACTATGGCTACACCTTC. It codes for CASSQAPGGYYGYTF.

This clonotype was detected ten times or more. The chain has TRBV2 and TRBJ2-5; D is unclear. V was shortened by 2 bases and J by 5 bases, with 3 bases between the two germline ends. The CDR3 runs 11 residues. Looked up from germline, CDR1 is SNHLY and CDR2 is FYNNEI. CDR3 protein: CASSEYETQYF. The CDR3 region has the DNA TGTGCCAGCAGTGAATATGAGACCCAGTACTTC. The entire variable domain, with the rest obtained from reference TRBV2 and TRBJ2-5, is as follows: EPEVTQTPSHQVTQMGQEVILRCVPISNHLYFYWYRQILGQKVEFLVSFYNNEISEKSEIFDDQFSVERPDGSNFTLKIRSTKLEDSAMYFCASSEYETQYFGPGTRLLVL.

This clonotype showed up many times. CDR3 in amino acids: CASSSDRADTGELFF. CDR3 nucleotides: TGCGCCAGCAGCTCCGACAGGGCGGACACCGGGGAGCTGTTTTTT. The V gene is TRBV5-1, the J gene TRBJ2-2; TRBD1 aligns across 7 bases. V was clipped by 3 bases and J by 3 bases; unmatched bases: 5. This CDR3 contains 15 residues. CDR1 and CDR2 (germline): SGHRS, YFSETQ. Using reference TRBV5-1 and TRBJ2-2 for the parts outside the CDR3, the full variable domain is KAGVTQTPRYLIKTRGQQVTLSCSPISGHRSVSWYQQTPGQGLQFLFEYFSETQRNKGNFPGRFSGRQFSNSRSEMNVSTLELGDSALYLCASSSDRADTGELFFGEGSRLTVL.

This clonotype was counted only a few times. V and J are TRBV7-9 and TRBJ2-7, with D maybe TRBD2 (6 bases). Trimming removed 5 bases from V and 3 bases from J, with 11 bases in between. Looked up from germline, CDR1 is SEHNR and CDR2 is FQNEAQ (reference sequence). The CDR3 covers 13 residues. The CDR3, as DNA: TGTGCCAGCAGCCAAGCGGGTTACTACGAGCAGTACTTC. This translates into CASSQAGYYEQYF.

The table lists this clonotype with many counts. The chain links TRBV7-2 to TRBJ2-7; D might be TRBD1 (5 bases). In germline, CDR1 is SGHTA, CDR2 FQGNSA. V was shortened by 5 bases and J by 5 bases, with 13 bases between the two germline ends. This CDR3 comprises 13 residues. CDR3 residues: CASSPLRVHEQYF. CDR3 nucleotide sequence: TGTGCCAGCAGCCCTCTCAGGGTTCACGAGCAGTACTTC.

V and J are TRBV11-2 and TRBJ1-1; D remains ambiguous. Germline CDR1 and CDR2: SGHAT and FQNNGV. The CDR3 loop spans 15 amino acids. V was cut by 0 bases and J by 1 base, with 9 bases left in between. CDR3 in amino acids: CASSLEPGGNTEAFF. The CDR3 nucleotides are TGTGCCAGCAGCTTAGAGCCGGGAGGGAACACTGAAGCTTTCTTT.

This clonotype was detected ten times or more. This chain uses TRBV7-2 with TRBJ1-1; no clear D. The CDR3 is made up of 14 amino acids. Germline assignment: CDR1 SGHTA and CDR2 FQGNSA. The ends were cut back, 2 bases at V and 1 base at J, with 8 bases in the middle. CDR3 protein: CASSLRRQNTEAFF. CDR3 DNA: TGTGCCAGCAGCTTACGACGTCAGAACACTGAAGCTTTCTTT.

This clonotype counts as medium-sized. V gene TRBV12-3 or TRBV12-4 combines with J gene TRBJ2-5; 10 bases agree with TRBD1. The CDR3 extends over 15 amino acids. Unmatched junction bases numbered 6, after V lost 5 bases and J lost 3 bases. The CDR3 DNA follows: TGTGCCAGCAGTCCGACAGGGGGCGCAAAAGAGACCCAGTACTTC. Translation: CASSPTGGAKETQYF.

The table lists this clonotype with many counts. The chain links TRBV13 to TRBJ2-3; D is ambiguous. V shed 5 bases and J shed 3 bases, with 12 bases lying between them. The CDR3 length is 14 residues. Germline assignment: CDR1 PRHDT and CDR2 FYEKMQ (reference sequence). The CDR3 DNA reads TGTGCCAGCAGCAAATGGACCTCTACAGATACGCAGTATTTT. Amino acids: CASSKWTSTDTQYF.